This T cell receptor (beta chain) was sequenced during a study of technical replicates of blood from several donors. V was clipped by 2 bases and J by 0 bases, with 9 bases between them. The CDR3 loop spans 15 amino acids. Per germline, CDR1 SGHRS and CDR2 YFSETQ. Clones were sequenced by immunoSEQ multiplex PCR, and TCRdb holds only the in-frame ones, with some missing. The table lists approximately 94,000 clones, 90% to 96% of them singletons. The source of this sequence is a human donor in good health. The rearrangement joins TRBV5-1 to TRBJ2-1; a weak D match, TRBD2 (6 bases). Sequencing used T cells isolated from PBMCs. CDR3 loop: CASSLDGSSYNEQFF. Here the CDR3 DNA reads TGCGCCAGCAGCTTAGACGGGAGCTCCTACAATGAGCAGTTCTTC.